This TCR beta chain was identified in a study of T-cell memory formation after mild COVID-19. TCRdb reprocessed the 5' RACE reads via MiXCR and lists one record per CDR3 protein. The sample records tens of thousands of distinct CDR3 sequences, 9.5% to 15% being singletons. Germline assignment: CDR1 SGDLS and CDR2 YYNGEE. The J segment lost 7 bases and the V segment lost 4 bases, leaving 9 bases of the junction unmatched. This CDR3 is 15 amino acids long. Specimen: PBMCs or a T cell subset sorted from them (not recorded which). The J gene is TRBJ1-4, the V gene TRBV9, with 8 bases that match TRBD1. The sequence was collected from a young man who had mild COVID-19 (a few samples of this study predate the infection). Cell type and time point are not known. Here the CDR3 DNA reads TGTGCCAGCAGCCCAGGGGGCGGGCAGCGTGAAAAACTGTTTTTT. Protein: CASSPGGGQREKLFF.